This TCR beta chain was profiled in a study of cytomegalovirus exposure and HLA in healthy donors. In regard to this clone: Its matching antigen is unknown.

Regarding the study as a whole: Listed as cytomegalovirus-associated were 150 to 200 TCR beta chains. Rare TCR sequences dominated, though some public TCRs recurred in many donors.

The PCR ran on 60 Vbeta and 13 Jbeta primers. Method: immunoSEQ multiplex PCR; TCRdb's copy keeps in-frame clones and lacks some. The table includes hundreds of thousands of clones, about 87% detected once. The CDR3 contains 15 residues. Germline CDR1 is MGHRA and CDR2 is YSYEKL. Trimming took off 4 bases at V and 6 bases at J, with 17 bases between the two ends. This clonotype was obtained from a woman younger than 30 in good health and CMV-seronegative. Material for sequencing was PBMCs. The chain has TRBV4-1 and TRBJ2-3; TRBD2 might be the D (5 bases). The CDR3 here is CASSPSGTVGDTQYF. The CDR3 coding sequence is TGCGCCAGCAGCCCAAGCGGAACTGTCGGGGATACGCAGTATTTT.